This entry is about one T cell receptor (beta chain). Antigen: not known. Losses at the gene ends were 5 bases for V and 0 bases for J; bases not matched to a gene: 2. The germline V gene has CDR1 SNHLY and CDR2 FYNNEI. The CDR3 extends over 14 amino acids. This record comes from a study of T cell responses to AZD1222 COVID-19 vaccine. In the study overall: Doses given second, at about 4 or about 12 weeks, were pooled.

Study-level results: Seropositive AZD1222 recipients at baseline numbered only five to seven. The donors showed a predominance of white British ancestry and of females, with possible underestimation of clonal diversity.

Using immunoSEQ multiplex PCR, the repertoire was profiled, and TCRdb retains in-frame clones only, with some absent. The sample consists of nearly 90,000 clones, approximately 88% of them appearing once. The source was peripheral blood, collected on day 0 of AZD1222 vaccination. The TCR sequence derives from an adult in good health. The chain has TRBV2 and TRBJ1-1; 8 bases agree with TRBD1. CDR3: CASSPDRVNTEAFF. DNA of the CDR3: TGTGCCAGCAGTCCGGACAGGGTGAACACTGAAGCTTTCTTT.